The entry that follows covers one TCR beta chain sequence. The V and J ends lost 8 bases and 7 bases, in that order; junction bases with no gene match: 12. The germline V gene encodes CDR1 MDHEN and CDR2 SYDVKM. This CDR3 is 14 amino acids long. If patients had autoimmune disease history or systemic immunosuppression, they were excluded. This entry belongs to a study of OX40 agonist ivuxolimab in advanced cancers. Assay used: immunoSEQ multiplex PCR; TCRdb lists only in-frame clones, some missing. In the table there are around 17,000 clones, approximately 80% of which are singletons. Specimen: CD4+ or CD8+ T cells sorted from blood, collected in a trial of the OX40 agonist ivuxolimab. The origin of this receptor is an adult with an advanced solid tumor such as melanoma, head and neck, liver or kidney cancer. The J gene is TRBJ2-5, the V gene TRBV28; 8 bases are a match to TRBD1. CDR3 protein: CASLGTGLAGTQYF. CDR3 in DNA: TGTGCCAGCCTGGGGACAGGACTGGCCGGGACCCAGTACTTC. Full variable domain (missing parts from reference TRBV28 and TRBJ2-5): DVKVTQSSRYLVKRTGEKVFLECVQDMDHENMFWYRQDPGLGLRLIYFSYDVKMKEKGDIPEGYSVSREKKERFSLILESASTNQTSMYLCASLGTGLAGTQYFGPGTRLLVL.